This paragraph covers one T cell receptor (beta chain) sequence. What it binds is not known. This may be a read error, as it is one base from a much larger clone. The data belong to a study of breast tumors, draining lymph nodes, adjacent tissues. Axillary draining lymph nodes of breast cancer patients supplied the node samples. Overall study results and limits: Data only fit, rather than demonstrated, lymph node origin of most tumor T cells.

A single record per CDR3 protein comes from TCRdb applying MiXCR to the multiplex PCR reads. The profile shows around 170,000 distinct CDR3 sequences, approximately 30% of them singletons. This CDR3 has 16 residues. The germline gives CDR1 SGHTA, CDR2 FQGTGA. The chain employs TRBV7-3 and TRBJ1-3; 8 bases align to TRBD1. The receptor comes from a female donor with breast cancer. Some clones in this sample may be carry-over from other donors' samples. Sequencing input: axillary lymph node tissue. CDR3 DNA sequence: TGTGCCAGCATCCGGACAGGGAGGGCCTCTGGAAACACCCTATATTTT. This sequence encodes CASIRTGRASGNTLYF.